The 9 T cell receptor beta chains listed next were all sequenced from one sample in a study of human T cells and chemical hapten exposure. Time point in this sample: patch test 1, 2 weeks after DPC sensitization. Treatment indicated: therapeutic diphenylcyclopropenone sensitization with weekly scalp DPC. TCRdb redid the calling of the RACE reads with MiXCR, one entry per CDR3 protein. The sample holds 150,000 to 200,000 distinct CDR3 sequences, about a fifth seen once. The material sequenced was whole blood, taken in connection with sensitization to the hapten diphenylcyclopropenone (DPC). Receptor source: a woman between 50 and 59 years old with alopecia areata. Some clones in this sample may be carry-over from other donors' samples.

This clonotype was recorded a few times. This rearrangement joins TRBV25-1 to TRBJ1-1, with 7 bases matching TRBD1. The CDR3 loop spans 14 amino acids. CDR1 MGHDK and CDR2 SYGVNS come from the germline V gene. J lost 3 bases, V lost 7 bases, and 8 bases had no gene match. In DNA form, the CDR3 reads TGTGCCAGCAACGAGGGACAGAAGTACACTGAAGCTTTCTTT. Encoded protein: CASNEGQKYTEAFF.

This clonotype occurred a few times. The chain has TRBV29-1 and TRBJ1-1, with no clear D. V was cut by 4 bases and J by 7 bases, with 13 bases left in between. The CDR3 covers 12 residues. Per the germline V gene, CDR1 is SQVTM and CDR2 is ANQGSEA. This CDR3 reads CSVGTGIVEAFF. As DNA, the CDR3 is TGCAGCGTTGGAACGGGGATAGTTGAAGCTTTCTTT.

The rearrangement uses TRBV6-6 and TRBJ2-3, with 8 positions matching TRBD2. The germline V gene encodes CDR1 MNHNY and CDR2 SVGAGI (reference sequence). The V segment lost 5 bases and the J segment 4 bases; nucleotides outside the gene matches: 11. The length of the CDR3 is 16 residues. CDR3 bases: TGTGCCAGCAGTCCCCCCGGGACTAGAGGGGCAGATACGCAGTATTTT. The encoded protein is CASSPPGTRGADTQYF.

The rearrangement links TRBV3-1 to TRBJ2-7; D remains unclear. V lost 1 base, J lost 3 bases, and 7 bases lay in between. CDR1 is LGHDT, CDR2 YNNKEL, per germline (reference sequence). The CDR3 spans 13 residues. CDR3 nucleotide sequence: TGTGCCAGCAGCCAAGTTAACGGCTACGAGCAGTACTTC. This translates into CASSQVNGYEQYF.

This clonotype has just a few counts. The chain has TRBV7-2 and TRBJ2-3; no firm D call. V dropped 6 bases and J dropped 0 bases, with 4 bases sitting between them. This CDR3 is built from 12 residues. CDR1 and CDR2 from the germline V gene are SGHTA and FQGNSA. CDR3 region: CASRGSTDTQYF. For the CDR3, the DNA is TGTGCCAGCAGGGGGAGCACAGATACGCAGTATTTT.

The chain combines TRBV10-2 with TRBJ2-1; the match to TRBD2 covers 12 bases. Germline V gene lookup returns CDR1 WSHSY and CDR2 SAAADI. This CDR3 spans 15 amino acids. Trimming took 4 bases from V and 5 from J; bases not matched to a gene: 3. This CDR3 reads CASSGLAGENNEQFF. The CDR3 DNA reads TGCGCCAGCAGTGGACTAGCGGGAGAGAACAATGAGCAGTTCTTC.

This clonotype was seen more than once but under ten times. J is TRBJ2-1 and V is TRBV20-1; 12 bases match TRBD2. The V gene's germline CDR1 is DFQATT and CDR2 SNEGSKA (reference sequence). The CDR3 consists of 16 residues. V was pared by 2 bases and J by 3 bases, with 5 bases of the junction left unmatched. The CDR3 coding sequence is TGCAGTGCTAGACGGGGGACTAGCGGGCGCTACAATGAGCAGTTCTTC. Translation: CSARRGTSGRYNEQFF.

The rearrangement joins TRBV7-9 to TRBJ2-1; the D is unclear. Germline V gene sequence: CDR1 SEHNR, CDR2 FQNEAQ (reference sequence). V dropped 3 bases and J dropped 3 bases, with 21 bases sitting between them. The CDR3 extends over 18 amino acids. The CDR3 DNA follows: TGTGCCAGCAGCTTCGATAGGTATCCGGGTAGTAACTACAATGAGCAGTTCTTC. It is translated as CASSFDRYPGSNYNEQFF.

CDR3 region: CASSLGGTLTEAFF. CDR3 coding DNA: TGCGCCAGCAGCTTGGGAGGGACACTGACTGAAGCTTTCTTT. V gene TRBV5-1 combines with J gene TRBJ1-1, with D possibly being TRBD1 (6 bases). Trimming removed 0 bases at V and 5 bases at J, with 11 bases between. The CDR3 is 14 amino acids. CDR1 is SGHRS, CDR2 YFSETQ, per germline.